These 28 T cell receptor beta chains share one sample of origin, sequenced in a study of metastatic and nonmetastatic thyroid tumors. TCRdb re-clonotyped the PCR reads via MiXCR. Of tens of thousands of clones listed, about 15% are singletons. All patients were untreated before thyroid surgery. The material sequenced was blood. The source is a female donor with papillary thyroid cancer or a benign thyroid nodule (not recorded which). Some clones in this sample may be carry-over from other donors' samples.

This clone was seen repeatedly, ten times or more. The rearrangement uses TRBV20-1 and TRBJ1-4; D may be TRBD1 (5 bases). The CDR3 spans 13 residues. Trimming pared 4 bases from V and 2 bases from J, leaving 8 bases between. The germline V gene has CDR1 DFQATT and CDR2 SNEGSKA (reference sequence). The CDR3 reads CSATRDTNEKLFF. The CDR3 DNA is TGCAGTGCTACCCGGGACACTAATGAAAAACTGTTTTTT.

This clone is deemed medium-sized. The V call is TRBV30, the J call TRBJ1-2; 7 nucleotides match TRBD1. Germline V gene sequence: CDR1 GTSNPN, CDR2 SVGIG (reference sequence). After removal of 2 bases from V and 7 bases from J, the junction contained 1 base not matched to a gene. There are 11 residues in the CDR3. CDR3 loop: CAWSRGPGYTF. The CDR3 DNA reads as TGTGCCTGGAGTAGGGGGCCTGGCTACACCTTC.

This clone was detected a few times. A junction end diverges from the germline sequence, so it may reflect a read error. The rearrangement joins TRBV12-3 or TRBV12-4 to TRBJ2-6, with a tentative D call TRBD1 (7 bases). This CDR3 is 14 amino acids long. The CDR3 sequence: CASRTGTGANVPTF. The CDR3 nucleotides read TGTGCCAGCAGGACAGGGACTGGGGCCAACGTCCCGACTTTT.

This clone was recorded many times. V gene TRBV7-2 combines with J gene TRBJ1-4, with 9 bases identical to TRBD1. CDR3 length equals 15 residues. Losses at the gene ends were 4 bases for V and 7 bases for J; bases not matched to a gene: 7. The V gene's germline CDR1 is SGHTA and CDR2 FQGNSA. Here the CDR3 DNA reads TGTGCCAGCAGCTCCGGGACAGGGATAAGTGAAAAACTGTTTTTT. Translating gives CASSSGTGISEKLFF.

This clone was seen repeatedly, ten times or more. J is TRBJ1-4 and V is TRBV12-3 or TRBV12-4; TRBD1 might be the D (5 bases). There are 14 residues in the CDR3. Between the trimmed V and J ends, which lost 4 bases and 1 base, there was a span of 7 bases. The CDR3 sequence is CASSSGVTNEKLFF. CDR3 nucleotide sequence: TGTGCCAGCAGTTCGGGGGTAACTAATGAAAAACTGTTTTTT.

The CDR3 reads CASSMRAGGPDTGELFF. The CDR3 coding sequence is TGTGCCAGTAGTATGCGAGCGGGGGGGCCGGACACCGGGGAGCTGTTTTTT. This chain uses TRBV19 with TRBJ2-2; 10 bases map to TRBD2. The CDR3 loop spans 17 amino acids. CDR1 and CDR2 (germline): LNHDA, SQIVND (reference sequence). With V trimmed by 3 bases and J by 3 bases, 7 bases remained unmatched.

By share of the sample, this clone is medium-sized. This rearrangement joins TRBV20-1 to TRBJ2-7; TRBD2 matches at 7 bases. The V gene end was trimmed by 2 bases and the J gene end by 1 base; junction bases not matched to a gene: 2. In germline, CDR1 is DFQATT, CDR2 SNEGSKA (reference sequence). This CDR3 spans 13 amino acids. CDR3 bases: TGCAGTGCTAGAAGCGGGACTTCCTACGAGCAGTACTTC. It codes for CSARSGTSYEQYF.

The sample holds a few counts of this clone. V gene TRBV24-1 combines with J gene TRBJ2-7; TRBD1 might be the D (5 bases). Trimming cost V 4 bases and J 2 bases, with 14 bases left between them. Germline CDR1 is KGHDR and CDR2 is SFDVKD. This CDR3 spans 15 amino acids. DNA for the CDR3: TGTGCCACCAGTGACCCTTTACAGGCAGCCTACGAGCAGTACTTC. It encodes CATSDPLQAAYEQYF.

The sample holds many counts of this clone. This sample includes further DNA sequences coding for the same CDR3. The gene calls are TRBV3-1 and TRBJ2-2, with D uncertain. The V end lost 5 bases, the J end lost 5 bases, and 9 bases lay between the germline ends. CDR3 length: 13 residues. Germline loops: CDR1 LGHDT, CDR2 YNNKEL (reference sequence). The CDR3 is CASSYGLTGELFF. The CDR3 DNA follows: TGTGCCAGCAGCTATGGATTGACCGGGGAGCTGTTTTTT. Combining the CDR3 with reference TRBV3-1 and TRBJ2-2 gives the whole variable domain DTAVSQTPKYLVTQMGNDKSIKCEQNLGHDTMYWYKQDSKKFLKIMFSYNNKELIINETVPNRFSPKSPDKAHLNLHINSLELGDSAVYFCASSYGLTGELFFGEGSRLTVL.

This clone counts as medium-sized (0.01 to 0.1%). The CDR3 loop is CASRGRGEQYF. CDR3 DNA sequence: TGTGCCAGCAGAGGCAGGGGTGAGCAGTACTTC. This sequence joins TRBV6-1 and TRBJ2-7; possible D gene TRBD1, 6 bases. V lost 6 bases, J lost 7 bases, and 10 bases lay in between. The length of the CDR3 is 11 residues. Germline CDR1 and CDR2: MNHNS and SASEGT.

On this clone itself: At one end the junction does not follow the germline gene, possibly because of a read error. The V gene is TRBV6-2 or TRBV6-3, the J gene TRBJ2-5, with 11 bases lining up with TRBD2. The CDR3 runs 17 residues. CDR1 is MNHEY and CDR2 is SVGEGT in the germline V gene. CDR3: CAGSPTGLAADYETQYF. The CDR3 bases are TGTGCCGGCAGTCCGACGGGACTAGCGGCAGACTATGAGACCCAGTACTTC.

The chain joins TRBV11-2 to TRBJ2-7; either TRBD1 or TRBD2 may fit D (6 bases each). Germline assignment: CDR1 SGHAT and CDR2 FQNNGV. This CDR3 is built from 19 residues. Trimming stripped 5 bases from V and 5 bases from J, with 31 bases between. The CDR3 DNA reads TGTGCCAGCAGCCCCTATGGCTGGGGCGGTCTCGGGGGCGAGAACGAGCAGTACTTC. It specifies CASSPYGWGGLGGENEQYF.

This clone was seen ten or more times. V usage is TRBV15 and J usage is TRBJ1-4; the D gene is possibly TRBD1 (5 bases). V lost 1 base and J 4 bases, leaving 7 bases between the germline ends. CDR1 is LNHNV, CDR2 YYDKDF, per germline (reference sequence). The CDR3 totals 14 residues. The CDR3 bases are TGTGCCACCAGCAGAGCAGGGTTTAATGAAAAACTGTTTTTT. It encodes CATSRAGFNEKLFF. The whole variable domain, remainder taken from reference TRBV15 and TRBJ1-4, is DAMVIQNPRYQVTQFGKPVTLSCSQTLNHNVMYWYQQKSSQAPKLLFHYYDKDFNNEADTPDNFQSRRPNTSFCFLDIRSPGLGDTAMYLCATSRAGFNEKLFFGSGTQLSVL.

This clone was detected many times. The CDR3 DNA sequence: TGTGCCAGTAGTATAGGCAGGGTAGGCAATCAGCCCCAGCATTTT. Protein: CASSIGRVGNQPQHF. The chain uses TRBV19 and TRBJ1-5, with D possibly being TRBD1 (5 bases). The CDR3 extends over 15 amino acids. Trimming cost V 1 base and J 2 bases, with 9 bases left between them. Looked up from germline, CDR1 is LNHDA and CDR2 is SQIVND (reference sequence).

This clone was seen many times. V and J are TRBV7-9 and TRBJ2-7; D remains unclear. The ends were cut back, 5 bases at V and 1 base at J, with 12 bases in the middle. This CDR3 comprises 14 residues. From germline, CDR1 is SEHNR and CDR2 FQNEAQ (reference sequence). CDR3 protein: CASSPLRESYEQYF. The CDR3 DNA reads TGTGCCAGCAGCCCACTTAGGGAATCCTACGAGCAGTACTTC.

This clone was picked up a small number of times. The chain employs TRBV6-1 and TRBJ2-7, with 7 positions matching TRBD1. V lost 8 bases to trimming and J lost 0 bases; unmatched junction nucleotides: 10. From germline, CDR1 is MNHNS and CDR2 SASEGT. The CDR3 contains 15 residues. CDR3 loop: CASVPSRDSSYEQYF. CDR3 DNA: TGTGCCAGCGTCCCCTCCCGGGACAGCTCCTACGAGCAGTACTTC.

This clone is labeled as medium-sized. CDR3 sequence reads: CASSLFPGPGNSPLHF. CDR3 nucleotides: TGTGCCAGCAGTTTATTCCCGGGACCGGGTAATTCACCCCTCCACTTT. The chain joins TRBV28 to TRBJ1-6; TRBD1 is a possible D gene (5 bases). Trimming pared 1 base from V and 6 bases from J, leaving 13 bases between. The CDR3 loop spans 16 amino acids. CDR1 and CDR2 from the germline V gene are MDHEN and SYDVKM.

On this clone: Relative to the germline gene, one junction end is altered; a read error may explain this. The chain employs TRBV20-1 and TRBJ2-1; 11 bases are shared with TRBD2. Germline V CDR1 and CDR2: DFQATT, SNEGSKA (reference sequence). The CDR3 consists of 17 residues. The DNA for the CDR3 is TGCAGTGCTAGACGGACTAGCGGGCCGGGCTCCTACAATGAGCTGTTCTTC. Amino acids: CSARRTSGPGSYNELFF.

This clone has more than one count but fewer than ten. This rearrangement joins TRBV7-2 to TRBJ2-1; D is undetermined. From germline, CDR1 is SGHTA and CDR2 FQGNSA. V was cut by 1 base and J by 16 bases, with 11 bases left in between. CDR3 length equals 11 residues. The CDR3 region is CASSLGQVHFF. CDR3 nucleotide sequence: TGTGCCAGCAGCTTAGGGCAGGTTCATTTCTTC. The whole variable domain, filled in from reference TRBV7-2 and TRBJ2-1, reads GAGVSQSPSNKVTEKGKDVELRCDPISGHTALYWYRQSLGQGLEFLIYFQGNSAPDKSGLPSDRFSAERTGGSVSTLTIQRTQQEDSAVYLCASSLGQVHFFGPGTRLTVL.

Judged by abundance, this clone is medium-sized. This chain joins TRBV28 and TRBJ2-7; TRBD1 matches at 7 bases. The ends lost 6 bases at V and 4 bases at J; junction bases unmatched: 9. This CDR3 comprises 14 residues. The germline gives CDR1 MDHEN, CDR2 SYDVKM. DNA for the CDR3: TGTGCCAGCAGAAGGGACAGCCCCCCTTACGAGCAGTACTTC. Protein: CASRRDSPPYEQYF. Full variable domain (missing parts from reference TRBV28 and TRBJ2-7): DVKVTQSSRYLVKRTGEKVFLECVQDMDHENMFWYRQDPGLGLRLIYFSYDVKMKEKGDIPEGYSVSREKKERFSLILESASTNQTSMYLCASRRDSPPYEQYFGPGTRLTVT.

This clone qualifies as medium-sized. The chain carries TRBV30 and TRBJ1-2; D remains unclear. Trimming cost V 0 bases and J 8 bases, with 13 bases left between them. CDR1 is GTSNPN and CDR2 is SVGIG in the germline V gene (reference sequence). The CDR3 extends over 13 amino acids. CDR3: CAWSVPGPYGYTF. The CDR3 DNA is TGTGCCTGGAGTGTACCCGGGCCCTACGGCTACACCTTC.

Many counts were recorded for this clone. V gene TRBV6-4 combines with J gene TRBJ2-2, with D tentatively TRBD2 (5 bases). The V gene's germline CDR1 is MRHNA and CDR2 SNTAGT. V gave up 5 bases and J gave up 3 bases, with 16 bases separating them. The CDR3 runs 16 residues. CDR3 residues: CASSNKDSSDTGELFF. CDR3 in DNA: TGTGCCAGCAGTAATAAGGACTCGTCGGACACCGGGGAGCTGTTTTTT.

By proportion, this clone is medium-sized. The chain couples TRBV4-2 to TRBJ2-7; TRBD2 is a possible D gene (5 bases). The V end lost 3 bases, the J end lost 3 bases, and 12 bases lay between the germline ends. Per the germline V gene, CDR1 is LGHNA and CDR2 is YNFKEQ. The CDR3 covers 14 residues. The CDR3 protein is CASSQEETSYEQYF. As DNA, the CDR3 is TGTGCCAGCAGCCAGGAGGAAACTAGCTACGAGCAGTACTTC.

This clone showed up many times. The CDR3 DNA reads as TGTGCCAGCAGTTTATTGTCACTAGCGGCGAGCACCGGGGAGCTGTTTTTT. Translated, it gives CASSLLSLAASTGELFF. V and J are TRBV27 and TRBJ2-2; 8 bases map to TRBD2. The V gene's germline CDR1 is MNHEY and CDR2 SMNVEV (reference sequence). Trimming at V came to 1 base and at J to 4 bases, leaving 8 bases not matched to a gene. The CDR3 has 17 amino acids.

In its sample, this clone was seen many times. J is TRBJ2-1 and V is TRBV28; 8 bases agree with TRBD1. The CDR3 covers 13 residues. CDR1 is MDHEN, CDR2 SYDVKM, per germline. Unmatched junction bases numbered 8, after V lost 5 bases and J lost 11 bases. In DNA form, the CDR3 reads TGTGCCAGCAGTGGATACAGGGGGATTAAGCAGTTCTTC. This encodes CASSGYRGIKQFF.

On this clone: One end of the junction is discordant with germline, which a read error may explain. V gene TRBV4-1 combines with J gene TRBJ2-1, with D perhaps TRBD1 or TRBD2 (5 bases each). Germline V gene sequence: CDR1 MGHRA, CDR2 YSYEKL. The CDR3 length is 15 residues. CDR3 in DNA: TGCTCCAGCAGCCAGGGACGGCCATTCTACAATGAGCAGTTCTTC. Its protein is CSSSQGRPFYNEQFF.

In this sample, this clone turned up many times. The chain is built from TRBV15 and TRBJ2-1; 12 bases map to TRBD2. In germline, CDR1 is LNHNV, CDR2 YYDKDF (reference sequence). With 0 bases clipped from V and 15 bases from J, the junction kept 12 bases outside the gene matches. The CDR3 length is 16 residues. The CDR3, as DNA: TGTGCCACCAGCAGAGATCAAGGACTAGCGGGAAAGGGAAGGTTCTTC. It encodes CATSRDQGLAGKGRFF. The full variable domain, with the rest looked up from reference TRBV15 and TRBJ2-1, is DAMVIQNPRYQVTQFGKPVTLSCSQTLNHNVMYWYQQKSSQAPKLLFHYYDKDFNNEADTPDNFQSRRPNTSFCFLDIRSPGLGDTAMYLCATSRDQGLAGKGRFFGPGTRLTVL.

In this sample, this clone turned up many times. CDR3 in DNA: TGTGCCAGCAGCTTCCGAGGGGCCACAGATACGCAGTATTTT. Its translation: CASSFRGATDTQYF. The rearrangement uses TRBV11-2 and TRBJ2-3, with D perhaps assigned TRBD1 or TRBD2 (5 bases each). The V end was cut by 3 bases, the J end by 2 bases, with 9 bases between. Germline V CDR1 and CDR2: SGHAT, FQNNGV. This CDR3 has 14 amino acids.